Following are 20 T cell receptor beta chains from one sample sequenced in a study of blood T cell repertoires in COVID-19 (dated by TCRdb to the early 2020s). To prepare the library, the immunoSEQ multiplex PCR assay was applied. Sourced from immuneACCESS, this table was stored by TCRdb with only in-frame sequences that have V and J called. A share of the clones is absent; for the studies checked, an unresolved V gene accounts for under half, and the remainder has no known explanation. The sample yields fewer than 500,000 clones; roughly 90% were counted once. The ten largest clonotypes hold approximately 0.7% of the sample. Sequenced material: PBMCs or T cells enriched from blood (not recorded which). These receptor sequences come from a woman aged 18-35 years who had recovered from COVID-19.

The CDR3 here is CASSPTGGSGSPLHF. DNA for the CDR3: TGTGCCAGCAGCCCCACCGGGGGTAGCGGTTCACCCCTCCACTTT. The chain recombines TRBV4-2 with TRBJ1-6, with a weak D call TRBD1 (5 bases). The germline V gene has CDR1 LGHNA and CDR2 YNFKEQ. The CDR3 loop spans 15 amino acids. Between the trimmed V and J ends, which lost 4 bases and 9 bases, there was a span of 16 bases.

In this sample, this clone turned up once. The V gene is TRBV24-1, the J gene TRBJ2-5; 7 nucleotides line up with TRBD2. Germline CDR1 and CDR2: KGHDR and SFDVKD. The CDR3 length is 14 residues. J gave up 5 bases and V 3 bases, and 5 bases lay outside the gene matches. The CDR3 sequence: CATSDSGVTETQYF. CDR3 in DNA: TGTGCCACCAGTGATAGCGGGGTAACGGAGACCCAGTACTTC.

The chain joins TRBV6-5 to TRBJ1-5, with D maybe TRBD1 (5 bases). Germline loops: CDR1 MNHEY, CDR2 SVGAGI. This CDR3 is 14 amino acids long. Trimming pared 0 bases from V and 4 bases from J, leaving 7 bases between. In DNA form, the CDR3 reads TGTGCCAGCAGTTACTCGTCAGGGAATCAGCCCCAGCATTTT. It specifies CASSYSSGNQPQHF.

This sequence joins TRBV24-1 and TRBJ2-7; 10 nucleotides align to TRBD1. The germline V gene has CDR1 KGHDR and CDR2 SFDVKD. The ends lost 3 bases at V and 5 bases at J; junction bases unmatched: 6. The CDR3 extends over 15 amino acids. CDR3 nucleotides: TGTGCCACCAGTGATCCCAGGACAGGGGGGCACGAGCAGTACTTC. This gives the protein CATSDPRTGGHEQYF.

The V and J genes are TRBV30 and TRBJ1-1; 8 bases fit TRBD1. V was pared by 4 bases and J by 6 bases, with 10 bases of the junction left unmatched. Germline lookup yields CDR1 GTSNPN and CDR2 SVGIG (reference sequence). The CDR3 covers 14 residues. Here the CDR3 DNA reads TGTGCCTGGACAGCGGACAGGGAGAGGGCTGAAGCTTTCTTT. Encoded protein: CAWTADRERAEAFF.

The rearrangement joins TRBV5-4 to TRBJ2-1, with 12 bases matching TRBD2. The germline gives CDR1 SGHNT, CDR2 YYREEE (reference sequence). V shed 4 bases and J 8 bases; nucleotides not matched to a gene: 10. This CDR3 comprises 16 residues. This CDR3 is CASSPTLAGGSHEQFF. CDR3 DNA: TGTGCCAGCAGCCCGACTCTAGCGGGGGGGTCCCATGAGCAGTTCTTC. Looking up the rest from reference TRBV5-4 and TRBJ2-1 gives the full variable domain: ETGVTQSPTHLIKTRGQQVTLRCSSQSGHNTVSWYQQALGQGPQFIFQYYREEENGRGNFPPRFSGLQFPNYSSELNVNALELDDSALYLCASSPTLAGGSHEQFFGPGTRLTVL.

The V and J genes are TRBV19 and TRBJ2-1, with D possibly TRBD1 on 5 matching bases. Trimming took off 7 bases at V and 0 bases at J, with 10 bases between the two ends. This CDR3 is 14 amino acids long. Per the germline V gene, CDR1 is LNHDA and CDR2 is SQIVND (reference sequence). Written as DNA, the CDR3 is TGTGCCAGTACCCTTGGGGCCTCCTACAATGAGCAGTTCTTC. Encoded protein: CASTLGASYNEQFF.

This clone was picked up one time. This chain joins TRBV2 and TRBJ2-3; no definite D call. Germline CDR1 and CDR2: SNHLY and FYNNEI. This CDR3 comprises 14 residues. Trimming pared 4 bases from V and 6 bases from J, leaving 14 bases between. In DNA, the CDR3 is TGTGCCAGCAGTGGTCCCAGGATATCCGATACGCAGTATTTT. Translated, it gives CASSGPRISDTQYF.

The V gene is TRBV10-1, the J gene TRBJ2-7; D may be TRBD1 (5 bases). The germline CDR1 and CDR2 sequences are WNHNN and SYGVQD (reference sequence). V was pared by 5 bases and J by 4 bases, with 12 bases between. The CDR3 has 13 residues. The DNA of the CDR3 is TGCGCCAGCAGTCCCACAGGCCGATACGAGCAGTACTTC. It yields the protein CASSPTGRYEQYF.

This rearrangement joins TRBV4-1 to TRBJ1-3; 9 nucleotides agree with TRBD1. The V gene's germline CDR1 is MGHRA and CDR2 YSYEKL. After removal of 2 bases from V and 4 bases from J, the junction contained 3 bases not matched to a gene. CDR3 length: 15 amino acids. The CDR3 reads CASSQHRGLGNTIYF. Written as DNA, the CDR3 is TGCGCCAGCAGCCAACACAGGGGGCTAGGAAACACCATATATTTT.

This chain uses TRBV2 with TRBJ2-5; D might be TRBD1 (6 bases). Germline V gives CDR1 SNHLY, CDR2 FYNNEI. V lost 7 bases to trimming and J lost 9 bases, with 18 bases between them. The CDR3 runs to 13 residues. CDR3 bases: TGTGCCAGCACCTATGGACAGTTCACGGCCCAGTACTTC. Encoded protein: CASTYGQFTAQYF.

The V call is TRBV7-9, the J call TRBJ1-1; perhaps TRBD1 as D (5 bases). V was shortened by 5 bases and J by 10 bases, with 8 bases between the two germline ends. From germline, CDR1 is SEHNR and CDR2 FQNEAQ (reference sequence). This CDR3 contains 10 residues. This chain's CDR3 is CASSRQIAFF. CDR3 in DNA: TGTGCCAGCAGCCGACAGATAGCTTTCTTT.

This clone has only a few counts. The chain links TRBV6-4 to TRBJ2-7, with TRBD1 as a possible D gene (5 bases). This CDR3 is built from 13 residues. V was clipped by 10 bases and J by 2 bases, with 15 bases between them. Germline values: CDR1 MRHNA, CDR2 SNTAGT. The CDR3 sequence: CANPRAGPYEQYF. In DNA form, the CDR3 reads TGTGCCAACCCCCGGGCAGGGCCCTACGAGCAGTACTTC.

V is TRBV28 and J is TRBJ1-5; no definite D call. The CDR3 length is 16 residues. Trimming stripped 5 bases from V and 6 bases from J, with 20 bases between. Per the germline V gene, CDR1 is MDHEN and CDR2 is SYDVKM. CDR3 protein: CASSIPDGGGSQPQHF. Here the CDR3 DNA reads TGTGCCAGCAGTATTCCGGACGGAGGAGGTTCTCAGCCCCAGCATTTT.

The V and J genes are TRBV7-2 and TRBJ2-5; D is possibly TRBD1 (6 bases). CDR1 is SGHTA and CDR2 is FQGNSA in the germline V gene. V lost 5 bases to trimming and J lost 2 bases, with 12 bases between them. The CDR3 has 14 amino acids. The CDR3 sequence is CASSLRTVQETQYF. CDR3 coding DNA: TGTGCCAGCAGCCTCCGGACAGTACAAGAGACCCAGTACTTC.

CDR3 nucleotide sequence: TGTGCCAGCAGCTCAACAGGGCCCTATTCACCCCTCCACTTT. This sequence encodes CASSSTGPYSPLHF. The chain carries TRBV5-4 and TRBJ1-6; TRBD1 is a possible D gene (6 bases). The CDR3 loop spans 14 amino acids. V dropped 3 bases and J dropped 8 bases, with 12 bases sitting between them. Germline CDR1 is SGHNT and CDR2 is YYREEE (reference sequence).

The J gene is TRBJ2-5, the V gene TRBV6-5; a possible D gene is TRBD1 (5 bases). V dropped 11 bases and J dropped 3 bases, with 19 bases sitting between them. There are 14 residues in the CDR3. Germline CDR1 is MNHEY and CDR2 is SVGAGI. The chain's CDR3 is CAVTLGALEETQYF. Here the CDR3 DNA reads TGTGCCGTCACCCTAGGGGCCCTGGAAGAGACCCAGTACTTC.

The chain couples TRBV7-9 to TRBJ1-1; D unresolved. CDR1 is SEHNR, CDR2 FQNEAQ, per germline (reference sequence). V lost 10 bases and J 2 bases, leaving 14 bases between the germline ends. This CDR3 contains 13 residues. CDR3 DNA: TGTGCCACGTCCGCGGCAGAAAACACTGAAGCTTTCTTT. Its translation: CATSAAENTEAFF.

The J gene is TRBJ2-7, the V gene TRBV19; 8 nucleotides match TRBD1. V shed 4 bases and J 5 bases; nucleotides not matched to a gene: 7. CDR3 length equals 14 residues. The germline V gene encodes CDR1 LNHDA and CDR2 SQIVND (reference sequence). CDR3 nucleotides: TGTGCCAGTAGTAGACGACAGGGGAGGAACGAGCAGTACTTC. It specifies CASSRRQGRNEQYF. The variable domain in full, completed from reference TRBV19 and TRBJ2-7, reads DGGITQSPKYLFRKEGQNVTLSCEQNLNHDAMYWYRQDPGQGLRLIYYSQIVNDFQKGDIAEGYSVSREKKESFPLTVTSAQKNPTAFYLCASSRRQGRNEQYFGPGTRLTVT.

This clone was found once. The rearrangement uses TRBV2 and TRBJ1-1; D call uncertain. This CDR3 is built from 13 residues. V dropped 7 bases and J dropped 5 bases, with 14 bases sitting between them. In germline, CDR1 is SNHLY, CDR2 FYNNEI. CDR3 in amino acids: CASILGVGTEAFF. In DNA form, the CDR3 reads TGTGCCAGCATTCTGGGAGTGGGGACTGAAGCTTTCTTT.